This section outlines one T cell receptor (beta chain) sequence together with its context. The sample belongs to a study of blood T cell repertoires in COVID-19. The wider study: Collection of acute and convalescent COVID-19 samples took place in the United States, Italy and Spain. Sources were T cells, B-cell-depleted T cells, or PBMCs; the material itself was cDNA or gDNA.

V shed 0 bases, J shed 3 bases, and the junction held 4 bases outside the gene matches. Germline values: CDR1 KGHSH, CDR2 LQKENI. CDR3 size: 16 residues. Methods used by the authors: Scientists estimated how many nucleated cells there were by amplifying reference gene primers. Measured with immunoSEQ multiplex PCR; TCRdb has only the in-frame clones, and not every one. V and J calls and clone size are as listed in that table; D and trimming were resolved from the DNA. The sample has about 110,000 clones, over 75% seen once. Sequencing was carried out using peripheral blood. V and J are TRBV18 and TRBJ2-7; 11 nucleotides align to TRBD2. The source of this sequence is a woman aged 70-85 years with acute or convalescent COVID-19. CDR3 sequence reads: CASSPPDTSGSYEQYF. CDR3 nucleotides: TGTGCCAGCTCACCACCGGATACTAGCGGGAGCTACGAGCAGTACTTC. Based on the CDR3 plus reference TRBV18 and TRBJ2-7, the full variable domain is NAGVMQNPRHLVRRRGQEARLRCSPMKGHSHVYWYRQLPEEGLKFMVYLQKENIIDESGMPKERFSAEFPKEGPSILRIQQVVRGDSAAYFCASSPPDTSGSYEQYFGPGTRLTVT.